This TCR beta chain originates from a study of identical twins. Study findings and constraints: While abundant cord blood beta clonotypes carried fewer insertions, memory repertoires showed no such pattern. In monozygotic twins, models underestimated the sharing of out-of-frame TCR alpha. Weaker excess twin sharing was observed in beta out-of-frame sequences.

Template switching (which added a universal primer site) was used, and cDNA carried unique molecular identifiers. From the 5' RACE reads, TCRdb called clonotypes with MiXCR, one entry per CDR3 protein. Here the sample spans 700,000 or so distinct CDR3 sequences, less than 10% being singletons. The V and J ends lost 4 bases and 0 bases, in that order; junction bases with no gene match: 7. Looked up from germline, CDR1 is SGDLS and CDR2 is YYNGEE. The CDR3 covers 16 residues. This clonotype has a count of ten or more. The antigen is undetermined. These sequences were also reported in another study, on yellow fever vaccine responses in identical twins.

The sample comprised PBMCs. J is TRBJ2-1 and V is TRBV9, with 7 nucleotides matching TRBD2. The sequence was collected from a woman under 30 in good health. CDR3 bases: TGTGCCAGCAGCCCCCGCGGCGGGAGCTCCTACAATGAGCAGTTCTTC. Its protein product is CASSPRGGSSYNEQFF.